The 19 T cell receptor beta chains in this list originate from one sample, sequenced in a study of T cells in Graves' hyperthyroidism and ophthalmopathy. TCR beta CDR3 sequences were amplified from RNA transcripts. The HTBI set primed first-round TCR CDR3 RT-PCR. One entry per CDR3 protein, called by TCRdb with MiXCR from the multiplex PCR reads. The data contain some 620,000 distinct CDR3 sequences, 15% to 20% of them singletons. Sequencing used blood. The receptors here all came from a woman in her twenties or thirties with Graves' hyperthyroidism.

This chain connects TRBV7-2 to TRBJ2-3, with D perhaps given as TRBD1 or TRBD2 (5 bases each). The CDR3 is 14 amino acids. CDR1 is SGHTA, CDR2 FQGNSA, per germline. The V gene lost 9 bases and the J gene lost 2 bases, with 15 bases spanning the gap. The CDR3 nucleotides are TGTGCCAGTAAGCGTTCCGGGACCACAGATACGCAGTATTTT. This translates into CASKRSGTTDTQYF.

This clonotype was counted only a few times. The junction does not match germline at one end; this may be a read error. The V gene is TRBV7-3, the J gene TRBJ1-1; TRBD1 is a possible D gene (5 bases). Germline V CDR1 and CDR2: SGHTA, FQGTGA. The CDR3 extends over 17 amino acids. CDR3 region: CASSVTGGGRTNTEAFF. The CDR3 nucleotides read TGTGCCAGCAGCGTAACGGGGGGGGGACGGACGAACACTGAAGCTTTCTTT.

This sequence joins TRBV4-1 and TRBJ2-7, with 7 bases matching TRBD2. The junction had 7 bases not matched to a gene; V was cut back by 2 bases and J by 0 bases. Germline CDR1 MGHRA, CDR2 YSYEKL. There are 16 residues in the CDR3. DNA of the CDR3: TGCGCCAGCAGCCAACCCCCCGGGGGGAGCTCCTACGAGCAGTACTTC. This translates into CASSQPPGGSSYEQYF.

This clonotype showed up many times. V and J are TRBV4-1 and TRBJ1-1; D ambiguous. Germline assignment: CDR1 MGHRA and CDR2 YSYEKL. The CDR3 totals 16 residues. V was pared by 0 bases and J by 0 bases, with 11 bases between. The CDR3 DNA sequence: TGCGCCAGCAGCCAAGATGGAGGGAGTCTGAACACTGAAGCTTTCTTT. Translated: CASSQDGGSLNTEAFF.

This chain uses TRBV20-1 with TRBJ1-1; TRBD1 aligns across 7 bases. This CDR3 contains 15 residues. Germline loops: CDR1 DFQATT, CDR2 SNEGSKA (reference sequence). V gave up 7 bases and J gave up 1 base; unmatched junction bases: 12. CDR3 protein: CSVIPPGQENTEAFF. As DNA, the CDR3 is TGCAGTGTCATACCCCCTGGACAGGAGAACACTGAAGCTTTCTTT.

With respect to this clonotype: Just one base apart from a much larger clone, this may be a read error. The chain uses TRBV7-2 and TRBJ1-1; 7 bases line up with TRBD1. The CDR3 runs to 15 residues. The germline CDR1 and CDR2 sequences are SGHTA and FQGNSA. The CDR3 spells CASSFRPDREYEAVF. CDR3 nucleotides: TGTGCCAGCAGCTTTCGCCCCGACAGGGAGTACGAAGCTGTCTTT. The entire variable domain, with the rest obtained from reference TRBV7-2 and TRBJ1-1, is as follows: GAGVSQSPSNKVTEKGKDVELRCDPISGHTALYWYRQSLGQGLEFLIYFQGNSAPDKSGLPSDRFSAERTGGSVSTLTIQRTQQEDSAVYLCASSFRPDREYEAVFGQGTRLTVV.

V gene TRBV18 combines with J gene TRBJ1-6; TRBD1 matches at 7 bases. The germline V gene has CDR1 KGHSH and CDR2 LQKENI. J was trimmed by 5 bases and V by 4 bases; bases with no gene match: 8. CDR3 size: 16 residues. The CDR3 DNA sequence: TGTGCCAGCTCACTTCAACAGGGGCCTAATAATTCACCCCTCCACTTT. The encoded protein is CASSLQQGPNNSPLHF. The whole variable domain, remainder taken from reference TRBV18 and TRBJ1-6, is NAGVMQNPRHLVRRRGQEARLRCSPMKGHSHVYWYRQLPEEGLKFMVYLQKENIIDESGMPKERFSAEFPKEGPSILRIQQVVRGDSAAYFCASSLQQGPNNSPLHFGNGTRLTVT.

Many counts were recorded for this clonotype. V usage is TRBV11-2 and J usage is TRBJ2-1; D may be TRBD2 (5 bases). In germline, CDR1 is SGHAT, CDR2 FQNNGV. The CDR3 has 15 residues. The V end lost 0 bases, the J end lost 4 bases, and 10 bases lay between the germline ends. The CDR3 DNA reads as TGTGCCAGCAGCTTAGAACCGGGGAGATACAATGAGCAGTTCTTC. Amino acid sequence: CASSLEPGRYNEQFF.

The chain has TRBV7-9 and TRBJ1-4, with D possibly matching TRBD1 (6 bases). Germline CDR1 reads SEHNR; CDR2 reads FQNEAQ (reference sequence). The CDR3 loop spans 17 amino acids. Trimming pared 6 bases from V and 8 bases from J, leaving 25 bases between. In DNA form, the CDR3 reads TGTGCCAGCAGGGGTTCGTGGGGGCCCAAAGGGCGAGAAAAACTGTTTTTT. Its translation: CASRGSWGPKGREKLFF.

There are a few counts of this clonotype. Germline is not matched at one junction end, which may reflect a read error. The chain combines TRBV7-2 with TRBJ2-1; 9 positions agree with TRBD2. CDR3 length: 18 residues. Germline values: CDR1 SGHTA, CDR2 FQGNSA. CDR3 sequence reads: CASSSAGGPQVSYDEQFF. CDR3 nucleotide sequence: TGTGCCAGCAGCTCCGCGGGAGGGCCCCAGGTCTCCTACGATGAGCAGTTCTTC.

This chain joins TRBV12-3 or TRBV12-4 and TRBJ2-7; D is ambiguous. The CDR3 spans 14 residues. Trimming took off 5 bases at V and 6 bases at J, with 17 bases between the two ends. The CDR3 loop is CASSPWGREFEQYF. Here the CDR3 DNA reads TGTGCCAGCAGTCCTTGGGGTAGGGAATTCGAGCAGTACTTC.

The V call is TRBV12-3 or TRBV12-4, the J call TRBJ2-2; 13 nucleotides match TRBD2. V lost 4 bases, J lost 7 bases, and 9 bases stayed unmatched. The CDR3 extends over 17 amino acids. CDR3 sequence: CASSSSGLAGVHGELFF. CDR3 nucleotide sequence: TGTGCCAGCAGTTCATCAGGACTAGCGGGAGTTCACGGGGAGCTGTTTTTT.

This clonotype was seen repeatedly, ten times or more. The V and J genes are TRBV7-2 and TRBJ2-3, with TRBD2 as a possible D gene (6 bases). With 1 base removed from V and 2 bases from J, the gap between germline ends came to 10 bases. This CDR3 is built from 15 residues. In germline, CDR1 is SGHTA, CDR2 FQGNSA. DNA for the CDR3: TGTGCCAGCAGCTTAGGGGGACTCATCACAGATACGCAGTATTTT. Protein product: CASSLGGLITDTQYF.

This clonotype was observed many times. The chain carries TRBV7-6 and TRBJ2-7; D possibly matches TRBD1 or TRBD2 (5 bases each). CDR3 length equals 15 residues. The V end was cut by 5 bases, the J end by 5 bases, with 19 bases between. Germline loops: CDR1 SGHVS, CDR2 FNYEAQ. The CDR3 DNA sequence: TGTGCCAGCAGCACCTACGGGACGGACATCAACGAGCAGTACTTC. Protein product: CASSTYGTDINEQYF.

The chain recombines TRBV2 with TRBJ2-1; 10 bases match TRBD2. V lost 5 bases and J lost 7; bases outside the gene matches: 8. Germline V gene lookup returns CDR1 SNHLY and CDR2 FYNNEI. The CDR3 loop spans 15 amino acids. The CDR3 region is CASSSQSGRGNEQFF. The CDR3, as DNA: TGTGCCAGCAGTTCCCAGAGCGGGAGGGGAAATGAGCAGTTCTTC. The variable domain in full, completed from reference TRBV2 and TRBJ2-1, reads EPEVTQTPSHQVTQMGQEVILRCVPISNHLYFYWYRQILGQKVEFLVSFYNNEISEKSEIFDDQFSVERPDGSNFTLKIRSTKLEDSAMYFCASSSQSGRGNEQFFGPGTRLTVL.

The chain has TRBV29-1 and TRBJ2-4; possible D gene TRBD2, 6 bases. The CDR3 spans 16 residues. Trimming removed 7 bases from V and 6 bases from J, with 25 bases in between. The germline V gene has CDR1 SQVTM and CDR2 ANQGSEA. The CDR3 coding sequence is TGCAGCGCTCGGCGGGGACGGGGATCGTTTGGAAACATTCAGTACTTC. As protein: CSARRGRGSFGNIQYF.

A note on this clonotype: This likely comes from a read error, as the CDR3 has no conserved phenylalanine or tryptophan at its end. The chain employs TRBV5-5 and TRBJ2-7, with D maybe TRBD1 (5 bases). Germline CDR1 and CDR2: SGHKS and YYEKEE (reference sequence). Deletions cut 2 bases from V and 4 bases from J, with 7 bases between. This CDR3 is built from 12 residues. CDR3 coding DNA: TGTGCCAGCAGCTTCACAGGATACGAGCAGTACCTC. Protein product: CASSFTGYEQYL.

This clonotype was counted ten times or more. This chain joins TRBV12-3 or TRBV12-4 and TRBJ1-1, with D hard to call. Trimming took off 6 bases at V and 3 bases at J, with 8 bases between the two ends. The CDR3 loop spans 12 amino acids. The CDR3 nucleotides read TGTGCCAGCAGGGTGATGGACACTGAAGCTTTCTTT. Amino acids: CASRVMDTEAFF.

The J gene is TRBJ2-5, the V gene TRBV4-1, with TRBD2 identical over 9 bases. Trimming at V came to 1 base and at J to 2 bases, leaving 14 bases not matched to a gene. CDR1 is MGHRA, CDR2 YSYEKL, per germline. The CDR3 has 19 amino acids. CDR3 coding DNA: TGCGCCAGCAGCCAAGGGGGGGCCCCGCTAGCGGGGCAGCAAGAGACCCAGTACTTC. Protein: CASSQGGAPLAGQQETQYF.